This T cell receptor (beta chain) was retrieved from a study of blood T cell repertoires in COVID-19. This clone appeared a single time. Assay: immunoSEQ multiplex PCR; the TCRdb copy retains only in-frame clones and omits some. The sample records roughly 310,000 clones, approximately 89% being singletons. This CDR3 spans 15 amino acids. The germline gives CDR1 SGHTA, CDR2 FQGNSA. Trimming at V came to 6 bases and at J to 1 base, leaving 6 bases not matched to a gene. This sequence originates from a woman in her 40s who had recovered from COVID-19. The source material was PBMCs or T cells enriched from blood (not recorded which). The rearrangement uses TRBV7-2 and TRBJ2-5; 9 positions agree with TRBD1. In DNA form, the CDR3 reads TGTGCCAGCAGTTCGGGACAGGGTGTCCAAGAGACCCAGTACTTC. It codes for CASSSGQGVQETQYF.